A selection of T cell receptor beta chains follows, all from one sample in a study of OX40 agonist ivuxolimab in advanced cancers. Here immunoSEQ multiplex PCR was the method, and the copy in TCRdb shows in-frame clones only, minus some. The sample yields some 47,000 clones, 79% seen once. The material sequenced was CD4+ or CD8+ T cells sorted from blood, taken in a trial of the OX40 agonist ivuxolimab. All receptors derive from an adult with an advanced solid tumor such as melanoma, head and neck, liver or kidney cancer. CDR3s include the opening cysteine and the closing phenylalanine or tryptophan. Each record gives: CDR3 protein, CDR3 DNA, V gene, J gene, D gene, clone size. D genes are given only for firm matches. A row's size may be missing; if present it is once, few, many or a size class.

cdr3_aa: CANYRDSQYF; cdr3_nt: TGTGCCAACTACCGGGACAGCCAGTACTTC; v_call: TRBV14; j_call: TRBJ2-7; d_call: TRBD1; clone_size: once
cdr3_aa: CARSLAGKCLTGCDQPQHF; cdr3_nt: TGTGCCAGAAGCTTGGCGGGTAAGTGTTTAACAGGGTGCGATCAGCCCCAGCATTTT; v_call: TRBV5-3; j_call: TRBJ1-5; d_call: NA; clone_size: medium-sized
cdr3_aa: CASSKGGSSYEQYF; cdr3_nt: TGTGCCAGCAGCAAAGGGGGCAGCTCCTACGAGCAGTACTTC; v_call: TRBV21-1; j_call: TRBJ2-7; d_call: NA; clone_size: NA
cdr3_aa: CASSLGRNTEAFF; cdr3_nt: TGTGCCAGCAGTTTAGGACGGAACACTGAAGCTTTCTTT; v_call: TRBV27; j_call: TRBJ1-1; d_call: NA; clone_size: NA
cdr3_aa: CATSKVLGQNTEAFF; cdr3_nt: TGTGCCACCAGCAAAGTATTAGGACAGAACACTGAAGCTTTCTTT; v_call: TRBV15; j_call: TRBJ1-1; d_call: NA; clone_size: few
cdr3_aa: CASSGTGGRGTQYF; cdr3_nt: TGTGCCAGTAGTGGGACAGGGGGGCGAGGGACCCAGTACTTC; v_call: TRBV19; j_call: TRBJ2-5; d_call: TRBD1; clone_size: NA
cdr3_aa: CASSVGGVNTGELFF; cdr3_nt: TGTGCCAGCAGCGTAGGTGGGGTCAACACCGGGGAGCTGTTTTTT; v_call: TRBV9; j_call: TRBJ2-2; d_call: NA; clone_size: NA
cdr3_aa: CASSLPHSGDSTF; cdr3_nt: TGTGCCAGCAGCTTACCCCACTCCGGGGACAGCACCTTC; v_call: TRBV7-8; j_call: TRBJ1-2; d_call: TRBD1; clone_size: NA
cdr3_aa: CAWRPSGEGGELFF; cdr3_nt: TGTGCCTGGCGCCCCAGCGGGGAAGGCGGGGAGCTGTTTTTT; v_call: TRBV30; j_call: TRBJ2-2; d_call: TRBD2; clone_size: once
cdr3_aa: CASSLLGGPGSPLHF; cdr3_nt: TGTGCCAGCAGCTTACTAGGAGGACCGGGGTCACCCCTCCACTTT; v_call: TRBV7-2; j_call: TRBJ1-6; d_call: NA; clone_size: NA
cdr3_aa: CASSLNGARGTEAFF; cdr3_nt: TGTGCCAGCAGCTTGAATGGGGCAAGGGGCACTGAAGCTTTCTTT; v_call: TRBV7-8; j_call: TRBJ1-1; d_call: NA; clone_size: NA
cdr3_aa: CAISESIGNQPQHF; cdr3_nt: TGTGCCATCAGTGAGTCGATTGGGAATCAGCCCCAGCATTTT; v_call: TRBV10-3; j_call: TRBJ1-5; d_call: NA; clone_size: NA
cdr3_aa: CASSEDRASGNTIYF; cdr3_nt: TGTGCCAGCAGCGAGGACAGGGCGTCCGGAAACACCATATATTTT; v_call: TRBV7-6; j_call: TRBJ1-3; d_call: TRBD1; clone_size: few
cdr3_aa: CASSLGPPITEQYF; cdr3_nt: TGCGCCAGCAGCTTGGGCCCTCCGATTACCGAGCAGTACTTC; v_call: TRBV5-1; j_call: TRBJ2-7; d_call: NA; clone_size: medium-sized
cdr3_aa: CASNQGRRVENTIYF; cdr3_nt: TGTGCCAGCAACCAGGGGAGAAGGGTGGAAAACACCATATATTTT; v_call: TRBV27; j_call: TRBJ1-3; d_call: NA; clone_size: NA
cdr3_aa: CASSLDGTNKDTQYF; cdr3_nt: TGCGCCAGCAGCTTGGACGGGACAAATAAGGATACGCAGTATTTT; v_call: TRBV5-1; j_call: TRBJ2-3; d_call: NA; clone_size: NA
cdr3_aa: CASRPPGQGVINTGELFF; cdr3_nt: TGTGCCAGCAGGCCTCCGGGACAGGGGGTTATTAACACCGGGGAGCTGTTTTTT; v_call: TRBV25-1; j_call: TRBJ2-2; d_call: TRBD1; clone_size: NA
cdr3_aa: CASSDKPGSGKNSYNEQFF; cdr3_nt: TGTGCCAGCAGCGACAAGCCCGGAAGTGGGAAGAACTCCTACAATGAGCAGTTCTTC; v_call: TRBV9; j_call: TRBJ2-1; d_call: NA; clone_size: few
cdr3_aa: CASSLGGPGSYTF; cdr3_nt: TGTGCCAGCAGTTTGGGCGGGCCGGGGAGCTACACCTTC; v_call: TRBV28; j_call: TRBJ1-2; d_call: NA; clone_size: NA
cdr3_aa: CASSPSTGPYEQYF; cdr3_nt: TGTGCCAGCTCACCTTCGACAGGGCCCTACGAGCAGTACTTC; v_call: TRBV18; j_call: TRBJ2-7; d_call: TRBD1; clone_size: NA
cdr3_aa: CASSYRLAGGPGDTQYF; cdr3_nt: TGTGCCAGCAGCTACCGACTAGCGGGGGGGCCGGGAGATACGCAGTATTTT; v_call: TRBV5-5; j_call: TRBJ2-3; d_call: TRBD2; clone_size: once
cdr3_aa: CASSGAAGEKLFF; cdr3_nt: TGTGCCAGCAGTGGGGCCGCCGGGGAAAAACTGTTTTTT; v_call: TRBV6-1; j_call: TRBJ1-4; d_call: NA; clone_size: NA